This passage covers 17 T cell receptor beta chains from one sample sequenced in a study of blood T cell repertoires in COVID-19. Assay: immunoSEQ multiplex PCR; the TCRdb copy retains only in-frame clones and omits some. Of about 240,000 clones in the sample, 70% to 90% are singletons; the top ten hold about 3%. The sample comprised peripheral blood. Receptors originate from a woman in her 30s who had recovered from COVID-19.

V and J are TRBV11-2 and TRBJ2-3; 7 bases line up with TRBD2. V shed 6 bases, J shed 1 base, and the junction held 7 bases outside the gene matches. The CDR3 is 15 amino acids. Germline-derived CDR1 and CDR2 are SGHAT and FQNNGV. CDR3 sequence: CASRTTGGRTDTQYF. CDR3 bases: TGTGCCAGCAGAACAACGGGGGGTCGCACAGATACGCAGTATTTT.

The chain links TRBV25-1 to TRBJ2-7; tentatively, D is TRBD1 (7 bases). The V and J ends lost 7 bases and 12 bases respectively, with 22 bases between them. The CDR3 consists of 13 residues. CDR1 and CDR2 (germline): MGHDK, SYGVNS. CDR3: CASTLSGDRARYF. The CDR3 DNA sequence: TGTGCCAGCACTTTATCGGGAGACAGGGCTAGGTACTTC.

This clone was observed a single time. V gene TRBV6-2 or TRBV6-3 combines with J gene TRBJ1-4, with 7 bases lining up with TRBD1. This CDR3 spans 15 amino acids. V shed 4 bases and J 6 bases; nucleotides not matched to a gene: 8. CDR1 and CDR2 from the germline V gene are MNHEY and SVGEGT. CDR3 sequence: CASSSSRGTDEKLFF. As DNA, the CDR3 is TGTGCCAGCAGTTCCTCACGCGGGACAGATGAAAAACTGTTTTTT.

The V and J genes are TRBV6-6 and TRBJ1-6; D is perhaps TRBD1 (6 bases). The CDR3 is made up of 17 amino acids. V gave up 5 bases and J gave up 5 bases, with 19 bases separating them. Per the germline V gene, CDR1 is MNHNY and CDR2 is SVGAGI (reference sequence). CDR3 coding DNA: TGTGCCAGCAGTCCCCCTTCCGGGACAAGCAATAATTCACCCCTCCACTTT. This sequence encodes CASSPPSGTSNNSPLHF.

The CDR3 bases are TGCGCCAGCAGTAACCTAGCGGGGGGTTACAATGAGCAGTTCTTC. It encodes CASSNLAGGYNEQFF. V gene TRBV10-1 combines with J gene TRBJ2-1, with TRBD2 matching over 11 bases. The length of the CDR3 is 15 residues. CDR1 is WNHNN, CDR2 SYGVQD, per germline (reference sequence). The V gene end was trimmed by 5 bases and the J gene end by 4 bases; junction bases not matched to a gene: 4.

The chain combines TRBV27 with TRBJ2-1; no clear D. The ends were cut back, 3 bases at V and 0 bases at J, with 12 bases in the middle. CDR3 length: 16 amino acids. From germline, CDR1 is MNHEY and CDR2 SMNVEV (reference sequence). The DNA for the CDR3 is TGTGCCAGCAGTTTCATCGCAGGCAGCTCCTACAATGAGCAGTTCTTC. Translated, it gives CASSFIAGSSYNEQFF.

The chain employs TRBV2 and TRBJ1-3, with TRBD1 as a possible D gene (6 bases). The germline V gene has CDR1 SNHLY and CDR2 FYNNEI. V was cut by 7 bases and J by 0 bases, with 10 bases left in between. This CDR3 is built from 14 residues. The CDR3 here is CASTRDNSGNTIYF. The CDR3 region has the DNA TGTGCCAGCACCCGGGACAACTCTGGAAACACCATATATTTT.

V and J are TRBV27 and TRBJ1-5, with a weak D call TRBD1 (6 bases). Germline values: CDR1 MNHEY, CDR2 SMNVEV (reference sequence). The CDR3 is 15 amino acids. Trimming removed 3 bases at V and 1 base at J, with 10 bases between. CDR3 DNA sequence: TGTGCCAGCAGTTTCGGGGGGCCGAGCAATCAGCCCCAGCATTTT. Translated: CASSFGGPSNQPQHF.

The rearrangement links TRBV9 to TRBJ2-2; 7 bases map to TRBD1. The CDR3 extends over 14 amino acids. With 4 bases clipped from V and 7 bases from J, the junction kept 7 bases outside the gene matches. Germline lookup yields CDR1 SGDLS and CDR2 YYNGEE. CDR3 amino acids: CASSTDRVVGELFF. CDR3 nucleotide sequence: TGTGCCAGCAGCACCGACAGGGTGGTCGGGGAGCTGTTTTTT.

This sequence joins TRBV6-2 or TRBV6-3 and TRBJ2-2; 8 positions agree with TRBD2. In germline, CDR1 is MNHEY, CDR2 SVGEGT. The CDR3 has 17 amino acids. V shed 7 bases and J 0 bases; nucleotides not matched to a gene: 10. CDR3 residues: CASTPSGGGPNTGELFF. Written as DNA, the CDR3 is TGTGCCAGCACCCCCTCCGGGGGGGGGCCGAACACCGGGGAGCTGTTTTTT.

The chain uses TRBV9 and TRBJ2-1, with 12 bases matching TRBD2. CDR3 length: 14 amino acids. The germline CDR1 and CDR2 sequences are SGDLS and YYNGEE. V lost 2 bases to trimming and J lost 9 bases; unmatched junction nucleotides: 3. The CDR3 loop reads CASSVTSGGTEQFF. CDR3 bases: TGTGCCAGCAGCGTTACTAGCGGGGGGACTGAGCAGTTCTTC.

This sequence joins TRBV14 and TRBJ2-5; possibly TRBD2 for D (6 bases). V was cut by 5 bases and J by 3 bases, with 16 bases left in between. CDR1 is SGHDN, CDR2 FVKESK, per germline. The length of the CDR3 is 15 residues. The CDR3 nucleotides are TGTGCCAGCAGCTCTACCTCACTAGCAGAAGAGACCCAGTACTTC. This translates into CASSSTSLAEETQYF.

The rearrangement links TRBV12-3 or TRBV12-4 to TRBJ1-1; 9 bases match TRBD1. The junction had 4 bases not matched to a gene; V was cut back by 6 bases and J by 5 bases. The CDR3 consists of 13 residues. DNA of the CDR3: TGTGCCAGCAGCAACAGGGGGCAAACTGAAGCTTTCTTT. Protein product: CASSNRGQTEAFF.

This chain joins TRBV5-1 and TRBJ1-5, with 8 bases matching TRBD1. This CDR3 is built from 13 residues. Losses at the gene ends were 4 bases for V and 4 bases for J; bases not matched to a gene: 1. Germline assignment: CDR1 SGHRS and CDR2 YFSETQ. CDR3 sequence reads: CASSTGGNQPQHF. CDR3 nucleotides: TGCGCCAGCAGCACAGGGGGAAATCAGCCCCAGCATTTT.

The chain combines TRBV10-3 with TRBJ1-2; D remains ambiguous. The CDR3 has 14 amino acids. The germline V gene encodes CDR1 ENHRY and CDR2 SYGVKD. The V gene lost 0 bases and the J gene lost 7 bases, with 12 bases spanning the gap. CDR3: CAISESRGSGGYTF. The CDR3 nucleotides read TGTGCCATCAGTGAGTCGCGAGGGAGCGGTGGCTACACCTTC.

The chain is built from TRBV19 and TRBJ1-4; possible D gene TRBD1, 5 bases. CDR1 and CDR2 (germline): LNHDA, SQIVND (reference sequence). Deletions cut 6 bases from V and 0 bases from J, with 26 bases between. The CDR3 length is 20 residues. The CDR3 loop is CASRSGTGGSAFATNEKLFF. As DNA, the CDR3 is TGTGCCAGTAGAAGTGGGACGGGGGGTTCCGCCTTTGCAACTAATGAAAAACTGTTTTTT.

CDR3 nucleotides: TGTGCCAGCAGCTCGGACCCCCCGGGACAGCCTTACTCGGCCCAGTACTTC. Translation gives CASSSDPPGQPYSAQYF. The V call is TRBV7-2, the J call TRBJ2-5; 7 bases agree with TRBD1. This CDR3 comprises 17 residues. CDR1 and CDR2 from the germline V gene are SGHTA and FQGNSA. Trimming cost V 4 bases and J 9 bases; bases outside gene matches: 20.